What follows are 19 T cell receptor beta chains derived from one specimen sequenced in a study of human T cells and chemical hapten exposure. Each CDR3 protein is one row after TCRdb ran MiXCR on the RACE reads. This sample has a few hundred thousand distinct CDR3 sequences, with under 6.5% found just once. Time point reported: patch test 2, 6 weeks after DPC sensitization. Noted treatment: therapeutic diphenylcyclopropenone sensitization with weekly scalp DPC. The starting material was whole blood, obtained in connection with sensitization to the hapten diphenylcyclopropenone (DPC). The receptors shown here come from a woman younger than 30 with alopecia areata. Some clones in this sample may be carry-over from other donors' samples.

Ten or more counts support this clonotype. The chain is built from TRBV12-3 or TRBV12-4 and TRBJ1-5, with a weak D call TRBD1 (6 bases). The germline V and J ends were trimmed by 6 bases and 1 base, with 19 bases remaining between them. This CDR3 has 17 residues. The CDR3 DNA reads TGTGCCAGCAGCCCCGGCGGGGGGGGCGTAAGCAATCAGCCCCAGCATTTT. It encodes CASSPGGGGVSNQPQHF.

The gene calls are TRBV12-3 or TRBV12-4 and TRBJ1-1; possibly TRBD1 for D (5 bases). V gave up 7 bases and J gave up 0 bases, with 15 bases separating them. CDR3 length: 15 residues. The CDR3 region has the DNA TGTGCCAGCACCCGGACCGGGACGGTGAACACTGAAGCTTTCTTT. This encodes CASTRTGTVNTEAFF.

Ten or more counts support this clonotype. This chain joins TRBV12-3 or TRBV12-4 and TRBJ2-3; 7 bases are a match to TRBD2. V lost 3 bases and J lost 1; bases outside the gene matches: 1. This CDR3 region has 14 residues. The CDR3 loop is CASSFAGGTDTQYF. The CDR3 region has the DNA TGTGCCAGCAGTTTTGCGGGGGGCACAGATACGCAGTATTTT.

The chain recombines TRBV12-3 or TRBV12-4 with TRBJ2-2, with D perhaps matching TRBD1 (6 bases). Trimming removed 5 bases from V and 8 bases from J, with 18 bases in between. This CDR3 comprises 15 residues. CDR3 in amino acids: CASSTTTGVTGELFF. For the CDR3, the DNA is TGTGCCAGCAGTACAACGACAGGAGTGACTGGGGAGCTGTTTTTT.

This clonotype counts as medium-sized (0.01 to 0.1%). The CDR3 sequence is CASSQEAYRGGNYGYTF. Written as DNA, the CDR3 is TGCGCCAGCAGCCAGGAAGCATACAGGGGGGGTAACTATGGCTACACCTTC. This chain joins TRBV4-3 and TRBJ1-2; TRBD1 matches 8 bases. The trim removed 3 bases at V and 1 base at J, leaving 10 bases unmatched. There are 17 residues in the CDR3. In germline, CDR1 is LGHNA, CDR2 YSLEER.

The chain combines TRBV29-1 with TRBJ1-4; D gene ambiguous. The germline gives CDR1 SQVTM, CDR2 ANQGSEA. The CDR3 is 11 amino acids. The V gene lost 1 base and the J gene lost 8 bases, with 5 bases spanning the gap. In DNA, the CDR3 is TGCAGCGTTGAAGTCGAGGAAAAACTGTTTTTT. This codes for CSVEVEEKLFF.

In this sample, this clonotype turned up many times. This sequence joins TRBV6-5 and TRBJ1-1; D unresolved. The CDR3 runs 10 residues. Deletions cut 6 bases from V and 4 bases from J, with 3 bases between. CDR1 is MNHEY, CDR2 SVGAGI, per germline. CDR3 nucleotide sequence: TGTGCCAGCAGGGGCACTGAAGCTTTCTTT. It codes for CASRGTEAFF.

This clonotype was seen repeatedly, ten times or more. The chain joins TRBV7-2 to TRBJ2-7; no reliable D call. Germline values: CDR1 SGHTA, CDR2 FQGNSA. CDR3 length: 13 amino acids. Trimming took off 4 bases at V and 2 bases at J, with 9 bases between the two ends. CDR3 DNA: TGTGCCAGCAGCTCGGACGGAACCTACGAGCAGTACTTC. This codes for CASSSDGTYEQYF.

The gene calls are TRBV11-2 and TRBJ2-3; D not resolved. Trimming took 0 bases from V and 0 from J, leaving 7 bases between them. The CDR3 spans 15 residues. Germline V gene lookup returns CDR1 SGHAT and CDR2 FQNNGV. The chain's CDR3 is CASSLDLRSTDTQYF. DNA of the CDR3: TGTGCCAGCAGCTTAGATTTGAGGAGCACAGATACGCAGTATTTT.

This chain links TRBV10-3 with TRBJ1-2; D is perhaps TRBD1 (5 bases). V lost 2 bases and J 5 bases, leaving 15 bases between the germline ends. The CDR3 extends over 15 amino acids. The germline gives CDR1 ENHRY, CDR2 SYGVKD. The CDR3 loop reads CAISEGPGPLYGYTF. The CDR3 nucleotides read TGTGCCATCAGTGAGGGCCCGGGACCTCTTTATGGCTACACCTTC.

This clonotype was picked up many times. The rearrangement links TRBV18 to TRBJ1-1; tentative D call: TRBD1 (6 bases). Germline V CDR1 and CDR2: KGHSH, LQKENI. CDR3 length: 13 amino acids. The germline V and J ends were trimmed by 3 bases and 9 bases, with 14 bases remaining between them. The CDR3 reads CASSPTGQGKAFF. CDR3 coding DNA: TGTGCCAGCTCACCGACAGGTCAGGGAAAAGCTTTCTTT.

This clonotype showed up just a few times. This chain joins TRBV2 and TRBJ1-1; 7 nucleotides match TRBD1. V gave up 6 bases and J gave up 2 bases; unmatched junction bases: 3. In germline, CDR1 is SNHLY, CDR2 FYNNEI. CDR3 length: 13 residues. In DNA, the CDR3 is TGTGCCAGCAGAGGGGGCCCCAACACTGAAGCTTTCTTT. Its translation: CASRGGPNTEAFF.

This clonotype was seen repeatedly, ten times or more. CDR3: CASSLAGRLYGYTF. CDR3 bases: TGCGCCAGCAGCTTGGCCGGGCGGCTCTATGGCTACACCTTC. V and J are TRBV5-1 and TRBJ1-2; D ambiguous. Germline CDR1 and CDR2: SGHRS and YFSETQ. V lost 0 bases to trimming and J lost 4 bases, with 10 bases between them. CDR3 length equals 14 residues.

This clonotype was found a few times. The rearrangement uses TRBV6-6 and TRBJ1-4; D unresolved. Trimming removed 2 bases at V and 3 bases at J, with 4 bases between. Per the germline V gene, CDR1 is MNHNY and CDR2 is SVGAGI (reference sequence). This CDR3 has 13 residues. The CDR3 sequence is CASSYLPNEKLFF. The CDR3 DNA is TGTGCCAGCAGTTACCTGCCTAATGAAAAACTGTTTTTT.

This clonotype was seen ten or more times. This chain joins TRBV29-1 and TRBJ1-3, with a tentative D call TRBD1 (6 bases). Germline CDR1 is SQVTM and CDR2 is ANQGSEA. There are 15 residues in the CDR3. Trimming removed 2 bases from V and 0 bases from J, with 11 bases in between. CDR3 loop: CSVETGSYSGNTIYF. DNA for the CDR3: TGCAGCGTTGAAACAGGGAGCTACTCTGGAAACACCATATATTTT.

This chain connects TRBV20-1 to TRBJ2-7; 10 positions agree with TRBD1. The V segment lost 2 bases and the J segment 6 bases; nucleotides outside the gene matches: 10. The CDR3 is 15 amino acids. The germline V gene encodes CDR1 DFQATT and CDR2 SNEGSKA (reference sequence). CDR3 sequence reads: CSARKSGQGPLEQYF. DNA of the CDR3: TGCAGTGCTAGAAAATCGGGACAGGGGCCTCTCGAGCAGTACTTC.

CDR3 amino acids: CASSPVRTGGFGNTIYF. CDR3 in DNA: TGTGCCAGCTCACCGGTCAGGACAGGGGGCTTTGGAAACACCATATATTTT. The V gene is TRBV18, the J gene TRBJ1-3; 11 nucleotides agree with TRBD1. Germline CDR1 KGHSH, CDR2 LQKENI. CDR3 length: 17 amino acids. V shed 3 bases, J shed 3 bases, and the junction held 7 bases outside the gene matches.

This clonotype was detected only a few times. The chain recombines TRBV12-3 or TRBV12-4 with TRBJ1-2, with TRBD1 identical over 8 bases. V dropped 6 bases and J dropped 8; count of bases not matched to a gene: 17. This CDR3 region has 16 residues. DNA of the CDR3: TGTGCCAGCAGACTTATCCGAACCGGGACAGGAGAGGGCTACACCTTC. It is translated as CASRLIRTGTGEGYTF.

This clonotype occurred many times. CDR3 loop: CASSYSVTEAFF. DNA of the CDR3: TGTGCCAGCAGTTACTCAGTCACTGAAGCTTTCTTT. The rearrangement links TRBV6-2 or TRBV6-3 to TRBJ1-1; no clear D. From germline, CDR1 is MNHEY and CDR2 SVGEGT. The CDR3 sequence is 12 residues long. Deletions cut 0 bases from V and 4 bases from J, with 3 bases between.